This is a list of T cell receptor beta chains from one sample in a study of blood T cell repertoires in COVID-19. Assay: immunoSEQ multiplex PCR; the TCRdb copy retains only in-frame clones and omits some. The table has a few hundred thousand clones, 75% to 90% seen once. Sequencing used peripheral blood. These receptors came from a man aged 25-40 years with active or convalescent COVID-19. The CDR3 runs from the conserved cysteine through the conserved F or W. The D gene is left open where the match is weak. A clone size is listed for some rows: how often the clone was seen (once, few, many), or a class if it is expanded.

v_call	j_call	clone_size	d_call	cdr3_nt	cdr3_aa
TRBV19	TRBJ1-6	-	TRBD1	TGTGCCAGTAGTATGAGATCACAGGGGCGGCATAATTCACCCCTCCACTTT	CASSMRSQGRHNSPLHF
TRBV14	TRBJ1-2	-	-	TGTGCCAGCAGCCAAGACAGATCCTATGGCTACACCTTC	CASSQDRSYGYTF
TRBV5-6	TRBJ2-3	-	-	TGTGCCAGCAGCTTGAGTGGTGGGGGGGCCATGGATACGCAGTATTTT	CASSLSGGGAMDTQYF
TRBV18	TRBJ1-1	-	-	TGTGCCAGCTCACCCCTAGAGTCGGGGAACACTGAAGCTTTCTTT	CASSPLESGNTEAFF
TRBV5-4	TRBJ2-3	-	-	TGTGCCAGCAGCGGGCCATACACAGATACGCAGTATTTT	CASSGPYTDTQYF
TRBV5-6	TRBJ2-1	-	TRBD1	TGTGCCAGCAGCCCGAGGGGGACAGGGTCGGTCAATGAGCAGTTCTTC	CASSPRGTGSVNEQFF
TRBV5-1	TRBJ1-3	once	-	TGCGCCAGCAGCTTGGAGAACTTCAGAAACACCATATATTTT	CASSLENFRNTIYF
TRBV5-4	TRBJ1-3	few	TRBD1	TGTGCCAGCAGCTTGTTGGGACAGACAAACACCATATATTTT	CASSLLGQTNTIYF
TRBV3-1/TRBV3-2	TRBJ1-3	-	-	TGTGCCAGCACTCCGGCAGCGCACGGAGGGAACACCATATATTTT	CASTPAAHGGNTIYF
TRBV9	TRBJ1-5	-	TRBD1	TGTGCCAGCAGCGTGACAGGGGAAAGCAATCAGCCCCAGCATTTT	CASSVTGESNQPQHF
TRBV7-2	TRBJ1-6	-	TRBD1	TGTGCCAGCAGCTCGCAGGGGGCTTTCTATAATTCACCCCTCCACTTT	CASSSQGAFYNSPLHF
TRBV7-2	TRBJ1-4	-	-	TGTGCCAGCAGCTTAGGCGCGGGCTATACGGAAAAACTGTTTTTT	CASSLGAGYTEKLFF
TRBV10-3	TRBJ2-1	-	-	TGTGCCATCAGTGATTCAGTCTCGATCATCAATGAGCAGTTCTTC	CAISDSVSIINEQFF
TRBV10-1	TRBJ2-3	-	TRBD1	TGCGCCAGCAGTGGGGTCCCGGGACAGGGGGCAGATACGCAGTATTTT	CASSGVPGQGADTQYF
TRBV2	TRBJ2-7	-	TRBD1	TGTGCCAGCATAGACAGGGCCTACGAGCAGTACTTC	CASIDRAYEQYF
TRBV4-3	TRBJ2-7	-	TRBD1	TGCGCCAGCAGCTACTCCGGGACAGGGGAATCTTACGAGCAGTACTTC	CASSYSGTGESYEQYF
TRBV3-1/TRBV3-2	TRBJ2-2	-	-	TGTGCCAGCAGCCAAATGAGTACCACCGGGGAGCTGTTTTTT	CASSQMSTTGELFF
TRBV7-9	TRBJ2-3	many	TRBD1	TGTGCCAGCAGCTTCCGGACAGGGGACACAGATACGCAGTATTTT	CASSFRTGDTDTQYF
TRBV20-1	TRBJ1-2	-	-	TGCAGTGCTAGTCTCCGGAAGGCAGGCGGCTACACCTTC	CSASLRKAGGYTF
TRBV29-1	TRBJ2-7	-	-	TGCAGCGTCGAAGGATCCGAAACAAACTACGAGCAGTACTTC	CSVEGSETNYEQYF
TRBV5-8	TRBJ1-4	-	-	TGTGCCAGCAGCTTGGGGCAGGCAAATGAAAAACTGTTTTTT	CASSLGQANEKLFF
TRBV14	TRBJ1-2	once	-	TGTGCCAGCAGCCCTGGGACTAGCTATGGCTACACCTTC	CASSPGTSYGYTF
TRBV7-3	TRBJ1-6	-	-	TGTGCCAGCAACCTAAGGGCAACCCGGGGTTGGATTCTGCATTCACCCCTCCACTTT	CASNLRATRGWILHSPLHF